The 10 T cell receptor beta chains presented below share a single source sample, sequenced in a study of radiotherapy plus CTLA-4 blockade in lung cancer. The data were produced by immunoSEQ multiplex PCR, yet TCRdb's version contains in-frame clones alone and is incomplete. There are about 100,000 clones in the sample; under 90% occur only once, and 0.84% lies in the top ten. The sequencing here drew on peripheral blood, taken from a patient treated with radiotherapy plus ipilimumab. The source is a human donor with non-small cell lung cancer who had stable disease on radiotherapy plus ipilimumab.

The CDR3, as DNA: TGTGCCAGCACTTGGACAGGCACGCCCTACGAGCAGTACTTC. Translating it yields CASTWTGTPYEQYF. V and J are TRBV6-1 and TRBJ2-7, with 7 bases aligning to TRBD1. Germline CDR1 reads MNHNS; CDR2 reads SASEGT. Trimming removed 7 bases from V and 2 bases from J; junction bases left unmatched: 8. CDR3 length: 14 amino acids.

CDR3 in DNA: TGTGCCAGCAGCTTAGGGGGGCGGGGGGCAAGCACAGATACGCAGTATTTT. Translated: CASSLGGRGASTDTQYF. The chain recombines TRBV7-6 with TRBJ2-3; TRBD2 agrees at 8 bases. The CDR3 runs 17 residues. V was pared by 1 base and J by 0 bases, with 6 bases of the junction left unmatched. Germline CDR1 is SGHVS and CDR2 is FNYEAQ.

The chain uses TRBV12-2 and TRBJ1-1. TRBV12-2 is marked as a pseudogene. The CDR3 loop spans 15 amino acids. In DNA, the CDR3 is TGTGCAAGTCGCTCCGGAACGGGCCTGAACACTGAAGCTTTCTTT. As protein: CASRSGTGLNTEAFF.

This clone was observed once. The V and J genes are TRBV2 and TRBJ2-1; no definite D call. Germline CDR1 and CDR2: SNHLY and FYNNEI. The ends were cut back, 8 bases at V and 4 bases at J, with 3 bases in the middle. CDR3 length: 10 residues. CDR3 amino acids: CASAYNEQFF. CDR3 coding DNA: TGTGCCAGCGCGTACAATGAGCAGTTCTTC.

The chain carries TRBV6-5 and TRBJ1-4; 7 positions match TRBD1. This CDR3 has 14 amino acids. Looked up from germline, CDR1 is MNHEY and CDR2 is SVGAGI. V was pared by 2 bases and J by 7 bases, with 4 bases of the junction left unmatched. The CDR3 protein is CASSYRGGGEKLFF. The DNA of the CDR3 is TGTGCCAGCAGTTACAGAGGGGGCGGTGAAAAACTGTTTTTT.

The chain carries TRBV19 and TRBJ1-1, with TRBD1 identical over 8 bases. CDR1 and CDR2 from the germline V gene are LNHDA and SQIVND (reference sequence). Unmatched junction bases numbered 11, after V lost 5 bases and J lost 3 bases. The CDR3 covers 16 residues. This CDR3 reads CASSSPGQARDTEAFF. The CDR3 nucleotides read TGTGCCAGTAGTTCACCGGGACAGGCGAGGGACACTGAAGCTTTCTTT.

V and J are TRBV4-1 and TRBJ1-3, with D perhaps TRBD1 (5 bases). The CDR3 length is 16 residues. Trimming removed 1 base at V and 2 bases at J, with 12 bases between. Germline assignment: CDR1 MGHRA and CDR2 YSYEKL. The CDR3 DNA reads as TGCGCCAGCAGCCAAGGGACATTTAGCGCTGGAAACACCATATATTTT. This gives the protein CASSQGTFSAGNTIYF.

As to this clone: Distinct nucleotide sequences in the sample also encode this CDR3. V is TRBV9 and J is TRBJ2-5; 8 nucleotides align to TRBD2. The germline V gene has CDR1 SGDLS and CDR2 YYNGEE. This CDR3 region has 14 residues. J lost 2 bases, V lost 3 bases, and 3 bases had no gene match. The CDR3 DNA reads TGTGCCAGCAGCGCGGGAGGGGTTCAAGAGACCCAGTACTTC. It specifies CASSAGGVQETQYF.

DNA of the CDR3: TGTGCCAGCAGCCCAGACAGGGGTTCCGGGGAGCTGTTTTTT. As protein: CASSPDRGSGELFF. The chain uses TRBV7-8 and TRBJ2-2; 8 bases line up with TRBD1. J was trimmed by 6 bases and V by 5 bases; bases with no gene match: 5. The germline CDR1 and CDR2 sequences are SGHVS and FQNEAQ. This CDR3 is built from 14 residues.

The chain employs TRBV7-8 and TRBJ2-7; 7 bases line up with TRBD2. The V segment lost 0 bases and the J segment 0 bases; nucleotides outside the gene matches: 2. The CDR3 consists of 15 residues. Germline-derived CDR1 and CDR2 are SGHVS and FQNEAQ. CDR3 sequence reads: CASSLAGGSSYEQYF. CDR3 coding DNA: TGTGCCAGCAGCTTAGCGGGGGGGAGCTCCTACGAGCAGTACTTC.